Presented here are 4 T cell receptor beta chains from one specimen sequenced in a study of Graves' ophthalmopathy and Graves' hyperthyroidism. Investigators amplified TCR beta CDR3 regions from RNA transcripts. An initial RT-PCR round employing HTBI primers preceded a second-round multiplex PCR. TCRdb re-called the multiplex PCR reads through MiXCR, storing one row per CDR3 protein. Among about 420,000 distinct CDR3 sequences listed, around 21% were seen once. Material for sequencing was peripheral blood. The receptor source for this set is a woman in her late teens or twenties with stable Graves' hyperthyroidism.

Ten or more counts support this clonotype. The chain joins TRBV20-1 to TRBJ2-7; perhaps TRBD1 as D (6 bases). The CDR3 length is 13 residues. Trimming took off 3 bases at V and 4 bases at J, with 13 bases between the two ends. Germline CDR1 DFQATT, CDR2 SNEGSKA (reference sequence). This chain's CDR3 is CSASGTRGYEQYF. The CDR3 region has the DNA TGCAGTGCTAGCGGGACACGAGGGTACGAGCAGTACTTC.

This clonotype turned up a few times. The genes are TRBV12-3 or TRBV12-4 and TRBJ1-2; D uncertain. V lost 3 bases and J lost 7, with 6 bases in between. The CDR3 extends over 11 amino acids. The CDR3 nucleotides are TGTGCCAGCAGTTTTTCAGCTGGCTACACCTTC. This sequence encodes CASSFSAGYTF.

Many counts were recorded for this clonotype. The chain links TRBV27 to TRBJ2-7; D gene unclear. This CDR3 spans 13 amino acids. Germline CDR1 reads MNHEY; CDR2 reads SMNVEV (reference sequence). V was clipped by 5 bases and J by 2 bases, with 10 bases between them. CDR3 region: CASSPSTAYEQYF. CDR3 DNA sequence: TGTGCCAGCAGTCCCTCCACCGCCTACGAGCAGTACTTC.

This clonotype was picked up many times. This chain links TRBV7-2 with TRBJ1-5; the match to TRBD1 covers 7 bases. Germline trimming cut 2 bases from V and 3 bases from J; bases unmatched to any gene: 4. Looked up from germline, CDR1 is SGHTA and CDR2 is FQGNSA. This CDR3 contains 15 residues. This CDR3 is CASSLTGQVNQPQHF. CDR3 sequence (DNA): TGTGCCAGCAGCTTAACTGGACAGGTCAATCAGCCCCAGCATTTT.